This is a list of T cell receptor beta chains from one sample in a study of Graves' ophthalmopathy and Graves' hyperthyroidism. One entry per CDR3 protein, called by TCRdb with MiXCR from the multiplex PCR reads. The sample records around 1.1 million distinct CDR3 sequences, 35% to 40% being singletons. The sequenced sample consisted of peripheral blood or thyroid tissue (not recorded which). The source of these receptors is an adult man with Graves' hyperthyroidism. The CDR3 runs from the conserved cysteine through the conserved F or W. The size of a clone is reported for some rows only, either as once, few or many, or as a class for expanded clones.

>TRBV10-3|NA
CAISGQSNYGYTF
>TRBV4-1|NA
CASSQEIGHTTETQYF
>TRBV10-3|NA
CASRKAGLTFFPQHF
>TRBV20-1|NA
CSARDRTKSSYNSPLHF
>TRBV7-3|NA
CASSPPCYSPSEQYF
>TRBV7-9|NA
CASSSSGTDNQPQHF
>TRBV11-2|many
CASSLGPGAGQPQHF
>TRBV7-7|few
CASSSTAGTRAQYF
>TRBV19|few
CASSPGTGFMGNQPQHF
>TRBV9|NA
CASSVGAGRTDTQYF
>TRBV7-2|many
CASSPGQSREKLFF
>TRBV24-1|many
CATSPTGTQRGKEETQYF
>TRBV4-1|NA
CASSQTGQGPEAFF
>TRBV10-1|many
CASSERRAGAGELFF
>TRBV9|once
CASSASSGAWRTQYF
>TRBV27|few
CASSPYWTGNEKLFF
>TRBV12-3/TRBV12-4|many
CATKPQGRGETQYF
>TRBV7-9|many
CASSLEGGSNQPQHF
>TRBV20-1|NA
CSASCPGRDSRSYEQYF
>TRBV7-9|many
CASTGQGGYEQYF
>TRBV20-1|NA
CSARDFGTVIDEQYF
>TRBV20-1|few
CSARASVNTIYF
>TRBV4-3|few
CASSQDLRRPYEQYF
>TRBV10-3|many
CAIKAGSNTEAFF
>TRBV2|few
CASSVTGKSTEAFF
>TRBV11-1|many
CASSLTGAQETQYF
>TRBV2|NA
CASSVASQINYSYTF
>TRBV9|few
CASSVGFGNTIYF
>TRBV12-3/TRBV12-4|many
CASSPTGKEEKTQYF
>TRBV12-3/TRBV12-4|many
CASSSGLNQPQHF
>TRBV9|many
CASSVAGTANYGYTF
>TRBV14|many
CASSQGPSPLSEQYF
>TRBV7-2|once
CASSQDHTGSYEQYF
>TRBV12-3/TRBV12-4|NA
CASSFNLSGRLTETQYF
>TRBV20-1|NA
CSAREDPARDSPLHF
>TRBV7-2|many
CASSGGLYEQYF
>TRBV7-8|few
CASSPVGFQGNQPQHF
>TRBV7-9|many
CASTPTDSYEQYF
>TRBV30|few
CAWSVDISYGYTF
>TRBV7-2|NA
CASSLRSYEHYF
>TRBV5-5|NA
CASSLNWWFGLSSYEQYF
>TRBV25-1|NA
CASSQRTGTGHYGYTF
>TRBV7-9|few
CASSRSGLANTGELFF
>TRBV29-1|NA
CSVDPGQNTGELFF
>TRBV30|NA
CACSNQPQHF
>TRBV7-3|few
CASSLTRGTTGELFF
>TRBV6-6|many
CASSYSSLYQTQYF
>TRBV5-6|many
CASSLGRAVNNSPLHF
>TRBV25-1|once
CASSRDRIYNSPLHF
>TRBV7-3|NA
CAGSGGAFYAGELFF
>TRBV7-8|few
CASSQDRDYGYIF
>TRBV7-8|few
CASSNSGIGNQPQHF
>TRBV20-1|NA
CSARDSQYF
>TRBV9|NA
CASSVAGGTGGEKLFF
>TRBV12-3/TRBV12-4|NA
CASSSRDRGYTEAFF
>TRBV20-1|NA
CSARWLAGETQYF
>TRBV29-1|many
CSVEAAQDESMNTEAFF